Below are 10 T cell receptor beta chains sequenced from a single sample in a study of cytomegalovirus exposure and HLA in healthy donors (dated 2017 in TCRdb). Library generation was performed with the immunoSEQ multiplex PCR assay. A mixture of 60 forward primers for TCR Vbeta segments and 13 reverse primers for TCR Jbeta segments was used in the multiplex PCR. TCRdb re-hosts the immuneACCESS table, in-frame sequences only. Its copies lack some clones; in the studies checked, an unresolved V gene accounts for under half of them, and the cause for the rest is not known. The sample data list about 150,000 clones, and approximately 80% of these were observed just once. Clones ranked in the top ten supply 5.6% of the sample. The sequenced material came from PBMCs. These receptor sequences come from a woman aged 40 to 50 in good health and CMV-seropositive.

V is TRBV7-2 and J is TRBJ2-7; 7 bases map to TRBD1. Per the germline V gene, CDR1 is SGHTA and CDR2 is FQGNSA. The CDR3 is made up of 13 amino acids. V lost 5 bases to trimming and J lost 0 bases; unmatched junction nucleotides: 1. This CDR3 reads CASSRTGSYEQYF. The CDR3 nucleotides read TGTGCCAGCAGCCGGACAGGCTCCTACGAGCAGTACTTC.

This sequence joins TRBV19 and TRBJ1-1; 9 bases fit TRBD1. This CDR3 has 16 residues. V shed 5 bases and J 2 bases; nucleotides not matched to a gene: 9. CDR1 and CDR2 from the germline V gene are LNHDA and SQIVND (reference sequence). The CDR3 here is CASSQLRTGDNTEAFF. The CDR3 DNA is TGTGCCAGTAGTCAACTCCGGACAGGGGACAACACTGAAGCTTTCTTT.

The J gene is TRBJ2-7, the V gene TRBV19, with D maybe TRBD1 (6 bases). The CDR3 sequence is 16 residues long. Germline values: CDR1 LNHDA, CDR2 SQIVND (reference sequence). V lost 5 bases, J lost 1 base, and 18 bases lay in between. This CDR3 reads CASSRGLPGESYEQYF. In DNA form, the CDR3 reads TGTGCCAGTAGTCGCGGGTTGCCAGGGGAGTCCTACGAGCAGTACTTC.

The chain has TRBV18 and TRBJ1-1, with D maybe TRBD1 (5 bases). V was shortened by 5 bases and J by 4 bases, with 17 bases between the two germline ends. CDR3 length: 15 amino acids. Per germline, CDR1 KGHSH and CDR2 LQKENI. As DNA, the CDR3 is TGTGCCAGCTCAGCGGGGACTTCGGGAAGCACTGAAGCTTTCTTT. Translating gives CASSAGTSGSTEAFF.

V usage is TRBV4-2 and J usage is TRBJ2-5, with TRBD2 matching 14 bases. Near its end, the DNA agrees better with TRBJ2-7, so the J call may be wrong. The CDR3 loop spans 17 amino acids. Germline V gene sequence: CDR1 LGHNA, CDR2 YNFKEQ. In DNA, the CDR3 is TGTGCCAGCAGTCCGGGACTAGCGGGAGTCCTTACCTACGAGCAGTACTTC. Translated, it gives CASSPGLAGVLTYEQYF.

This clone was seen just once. The CDR3 reads CASSEWGVRSSGANVLTF. As DNA, the CDR3 is TGTGCCAGCAGTGAGTGGGGGGTCCGCAGCTCTGGGGCCAACGTCCTGACTTTC. This chain links TRBV25-1 with TRBJ2-6, with a tentative D call TRBD2 (6 bases). Germline V lookup: CDR1 MGHDK, CDR2 SYGVNS. V was shortened by 3 bases and J by 0 bases, with 15 bases between the two germline ends. The CDR3 covers 18 residues.

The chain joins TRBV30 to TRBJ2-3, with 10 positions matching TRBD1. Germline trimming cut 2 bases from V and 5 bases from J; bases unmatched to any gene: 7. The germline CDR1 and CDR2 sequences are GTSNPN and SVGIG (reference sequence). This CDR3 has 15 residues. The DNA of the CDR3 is TGTGCCTGGAGTAAGACAGGGGGCGTCGGAGATACGCAGTATTTT. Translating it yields CAWSKTGGVGDTQYF.

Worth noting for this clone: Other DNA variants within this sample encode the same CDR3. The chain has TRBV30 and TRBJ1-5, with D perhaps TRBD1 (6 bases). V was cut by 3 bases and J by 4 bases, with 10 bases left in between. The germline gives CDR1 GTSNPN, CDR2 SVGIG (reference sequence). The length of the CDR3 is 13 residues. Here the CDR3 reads CAWSLQGNQPQHF. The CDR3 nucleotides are TGTGCCTGGAGCCTACAGGGAAATCAGCCCCAGCATTTT.

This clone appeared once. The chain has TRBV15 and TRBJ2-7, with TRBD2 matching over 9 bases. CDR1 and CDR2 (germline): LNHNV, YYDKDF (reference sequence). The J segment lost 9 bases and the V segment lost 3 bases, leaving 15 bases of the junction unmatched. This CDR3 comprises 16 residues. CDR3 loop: CATSRGLSGSERGQYF. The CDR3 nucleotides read TGTGCCACCAGCAGGGGACTTAGCGGGAGTGAGCGCGGGCAGTACTTC. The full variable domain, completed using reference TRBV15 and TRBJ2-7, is DAMVIQNPRYQVTQFGKPVTLSCSQTLNHNVMYWYQQKSSQAPKLLFHYYDKDFNNEADTPDNFQSRRPNTSFCFLDIRSPGLGDTAMYLCATSRGLSGSERGQYFGPGTRLTVT.

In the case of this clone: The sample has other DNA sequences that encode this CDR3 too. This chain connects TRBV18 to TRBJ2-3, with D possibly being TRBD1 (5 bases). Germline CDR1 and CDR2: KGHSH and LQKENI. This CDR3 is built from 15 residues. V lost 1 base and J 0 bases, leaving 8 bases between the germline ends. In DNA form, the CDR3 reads TGTGCCAGCTCACCACGTCAGGGAAGCACAGATACGCAGTATTTT. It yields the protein CASSPRQGSTDTQYF.